The source of this TCR beta chain is a study of shared clonotypes between healthy human individuals. The CDR3 has 12 amino acids. The V end was cut by 4 bases, the J end by 7 bases, with 10 bases between. Germline V gene lookup returns CDR1 SGHAT and CDR2 FQNNGV. As regards this clone: The antigen is not known.

Findings and caveats of the study: Rarefaction curves obtained for sorted subsets showed sequencing incomplete despite large depth. The study generally estimated greater richness for naive than memory subsets.

Generated by immunoSEQ multiplex PCR, the TCRdb table keeps only in-frame clones and is missing some. There are about 710,000 clones in the sample; roughly 73% occur only once, and 1.5% to 2% lies in the top ten. The chain has TRBV11-2 and TRBJ2-5; no firm D call. The source material was memory CD4+ T cells sorted from blood. The subset is: CD45RA-negative fraction. The TCR originated in a woman between 25 and 40 years old in good health. The CDR3 protein is CASSSSKMTQYF. CDR3 nucleotide sequence: TGTGCCAGCAGCTCTTCTAAGATGACCCAGTACTTC.